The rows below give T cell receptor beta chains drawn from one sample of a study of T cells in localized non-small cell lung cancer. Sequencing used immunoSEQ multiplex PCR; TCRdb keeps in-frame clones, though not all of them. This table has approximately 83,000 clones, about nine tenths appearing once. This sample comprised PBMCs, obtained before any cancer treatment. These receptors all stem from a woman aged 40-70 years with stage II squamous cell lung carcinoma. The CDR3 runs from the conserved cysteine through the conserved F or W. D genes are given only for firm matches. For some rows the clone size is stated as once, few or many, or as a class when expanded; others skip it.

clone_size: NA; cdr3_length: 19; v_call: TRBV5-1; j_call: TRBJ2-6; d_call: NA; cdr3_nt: TGCGCCAGCAGCCAAAGATCGGGACAAGCTATTACTGGGGCCAACGTCCTGACTTTC; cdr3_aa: CASSQRSGQAITGANVLTF
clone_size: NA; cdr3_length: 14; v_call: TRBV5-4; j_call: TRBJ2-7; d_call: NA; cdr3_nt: TGTGCCAGCAGAGACACGGGCGGCTCCTACGAGCAGTACTTC; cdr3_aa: CASRDTGGSYEQYF
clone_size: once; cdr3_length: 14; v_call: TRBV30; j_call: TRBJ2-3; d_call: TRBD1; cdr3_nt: TGTGCCGCCAGGGACAGGGGAAGCACAGATACGCAGTATTTT; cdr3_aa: CAARDRGSTDTQYF
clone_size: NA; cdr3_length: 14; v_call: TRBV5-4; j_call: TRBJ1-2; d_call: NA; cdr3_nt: TGTGCCAGCAGCCCTCCCACAGCTAACTATGGCTACACCTTC; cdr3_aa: CASSPPTANYGYTF
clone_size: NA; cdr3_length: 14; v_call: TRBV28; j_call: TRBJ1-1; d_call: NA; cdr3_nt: TGTGCCAGCAGACAGGGAGGAGGCCACACTGAAGCTTTCTTT; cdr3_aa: CASRQGGGHTEAFF
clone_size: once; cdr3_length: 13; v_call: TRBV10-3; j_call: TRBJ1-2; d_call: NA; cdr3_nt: TGTGCCATCAGTGAGTCTCGGCCAGATGGCTACACCTTC; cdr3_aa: CAISESRPDGYTF
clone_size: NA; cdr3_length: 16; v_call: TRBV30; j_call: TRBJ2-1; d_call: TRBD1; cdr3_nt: TGTGCCTGGACTAGGGAAAGGGGGCAAGGGTCCAATGAGCAGTTCTTC; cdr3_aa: CAWTRERGQGSNEQFF
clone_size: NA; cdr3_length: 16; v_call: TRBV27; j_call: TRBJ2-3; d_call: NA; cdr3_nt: TGTGCCAGCAGTTCCTCCCGGGACACCCGCACAGATACGCAGTATTTT; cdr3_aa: CASSSSRDTRTDTQYF
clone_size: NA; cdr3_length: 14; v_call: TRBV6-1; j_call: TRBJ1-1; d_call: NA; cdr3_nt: TGTGCCAGCAGTGAAGCGGGAGTTATGACTGAAGCTTTCTTT; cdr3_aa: CASSEAGVMTEAFF
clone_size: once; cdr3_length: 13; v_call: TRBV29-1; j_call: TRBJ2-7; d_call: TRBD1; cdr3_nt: TGCAGCGCCTCAGGACAGGGGGGCTACGAGCAGTACTTC; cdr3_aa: CSASGQGGYEQYF
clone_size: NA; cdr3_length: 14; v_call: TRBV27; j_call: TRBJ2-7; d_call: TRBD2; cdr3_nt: TGTGCCAGCAGAGAGATAGCGGGACGCTACGAGCAGTACTTC; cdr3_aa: CASREIAGRYEQYF
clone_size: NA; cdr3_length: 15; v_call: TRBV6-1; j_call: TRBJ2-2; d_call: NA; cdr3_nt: TGTGCCAGCAGGGTAATGGGTCTGAACACCGGGGAGCTGTTTTTT; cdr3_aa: CASRVMGLNTGELFF
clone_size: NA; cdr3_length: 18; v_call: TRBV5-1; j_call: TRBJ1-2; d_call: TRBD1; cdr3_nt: TGCGCCAGCAGCCCGGAGCCGGGACAGATATTGTCTAACTATGGCTACACCTTC; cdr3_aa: CASSPEPGQILSNYGYTF
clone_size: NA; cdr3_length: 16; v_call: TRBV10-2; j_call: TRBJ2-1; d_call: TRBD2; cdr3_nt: TGCGCCAGCAGTGCCAACTGGGCTAGCGGGAGTAATGAGCAGTTCTTC; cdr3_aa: CASSANWASGSNEQFF
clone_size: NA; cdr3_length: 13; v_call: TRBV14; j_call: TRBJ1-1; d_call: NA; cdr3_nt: TGTGCCAGCAGCCAAGCAGGGAACACTGAAGCTTTCTTT; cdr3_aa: CASSQAGNTEAFF
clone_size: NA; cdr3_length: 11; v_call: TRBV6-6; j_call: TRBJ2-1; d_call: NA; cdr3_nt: TGTGCCAGCAGCCACGTCAATGAGCAGTTCTTC; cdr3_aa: CASSHVNEQFF
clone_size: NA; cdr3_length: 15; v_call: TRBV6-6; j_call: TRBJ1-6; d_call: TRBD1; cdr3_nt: TGTGCCAGCAGTCAATCGACAGGGGGGAGGTCACCCCTCCACTTT; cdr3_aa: CASSQSTGGRSPLHF
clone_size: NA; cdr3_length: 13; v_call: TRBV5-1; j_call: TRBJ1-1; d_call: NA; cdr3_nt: TGCGCCAGCAGCTATATGATGAACACTGAAGCTTTCTTT; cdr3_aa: CASSYMMNTEAFF
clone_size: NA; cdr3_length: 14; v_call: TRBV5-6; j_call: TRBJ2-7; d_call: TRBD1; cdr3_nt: TGTGCCAGCAGCTTTACAGGGGCCCACTACGAGCAGTACTTC; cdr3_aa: CASSFTGAHYEQYF
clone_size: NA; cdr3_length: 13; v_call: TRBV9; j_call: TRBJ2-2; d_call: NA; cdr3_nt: TGTGCCAGCAGCACCCAGGCTATCGGGGAGCTGTTTTTT; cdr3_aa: CASSTQAIGELFF
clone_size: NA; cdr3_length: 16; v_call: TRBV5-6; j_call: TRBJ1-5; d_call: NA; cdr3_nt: TGTGCCAGCAGCCCGGGGACACCTCATAGCAATCAGCCCCAGCATTTT; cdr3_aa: CASSPGTPHSNQPQHF
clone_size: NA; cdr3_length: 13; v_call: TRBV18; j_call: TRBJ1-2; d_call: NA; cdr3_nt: TGTGCCAGCACGACCGGACAGAACTATGGCTACACCTTC; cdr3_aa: CASTTGQNYGYTF
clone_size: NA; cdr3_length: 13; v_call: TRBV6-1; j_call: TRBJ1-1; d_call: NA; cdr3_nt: TGTGCCAGCAGTGACGGGCGGAACACTGAAGCTTTCTTT; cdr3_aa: CASSDGRNTEAFF
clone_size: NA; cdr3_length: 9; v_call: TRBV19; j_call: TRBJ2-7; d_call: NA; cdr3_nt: TGTGCCAGTCCCCACGAGCAGTACTTC; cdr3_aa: CASPHEQYF
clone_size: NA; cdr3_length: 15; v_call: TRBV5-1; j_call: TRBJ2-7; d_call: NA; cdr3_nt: TGCGCCAGCAGCTCCGGGACGGTGGGGCCCTACGAGCAGTACTTC; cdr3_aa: CASSSGTVGPYEQYF
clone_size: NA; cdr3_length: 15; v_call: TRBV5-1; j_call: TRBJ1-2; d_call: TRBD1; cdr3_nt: TGCGCCAGCAGCGTCGGGACAGGTCAAAACTATGGCTACACCTTC; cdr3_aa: CASSVGTGQNYGYTF
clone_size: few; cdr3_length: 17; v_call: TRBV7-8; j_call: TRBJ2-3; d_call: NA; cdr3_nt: TGTGCCAGCAGCTTAAGGGGATCTGGCGGGTACACAGATACGCAGTATTTT; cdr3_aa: CASSLRGSGGYTDTQYF
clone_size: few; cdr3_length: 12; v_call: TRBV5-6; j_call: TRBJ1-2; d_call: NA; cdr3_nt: TGTGCCAGCAGCTTGTACGGGGGTGGCTACACCTTC; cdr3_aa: CASSLYGGGYTF
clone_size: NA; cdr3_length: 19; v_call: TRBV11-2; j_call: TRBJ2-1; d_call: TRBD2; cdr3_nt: TGTGCCAGCAGCCGACGACTAGCGGGGGGGCCGAAGTCCTACAATGAGCAGTTCTTC; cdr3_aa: CASSRRLAGGPKSYNEQFF
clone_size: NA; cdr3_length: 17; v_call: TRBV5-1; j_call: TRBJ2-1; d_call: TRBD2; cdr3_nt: TGCGCCAGCAGCTTTTACCTAGCGGGGGCCTCCTACAATGAGCAGTTCTTC; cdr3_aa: CASSFYLAGASYNEQFF
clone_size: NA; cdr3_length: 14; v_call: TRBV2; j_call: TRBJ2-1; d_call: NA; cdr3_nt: TGTGCCAGCAGTGAAGCGCGGCTAGCAGGGTCCAAGTTCTTC; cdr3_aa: CASSEARLAGSKFF
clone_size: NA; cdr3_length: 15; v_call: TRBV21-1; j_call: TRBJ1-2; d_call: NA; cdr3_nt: TGTGCCAGCAGCATGCTCCCAGAAAGCGGCTATGGCTACACCTTC; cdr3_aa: CASSMLPESGYGYTF
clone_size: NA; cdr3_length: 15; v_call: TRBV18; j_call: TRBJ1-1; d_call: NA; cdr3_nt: TGTGCCAGCTCACAAACCGGGGAAAAAGGGGTGGCGGCTTTCTTT; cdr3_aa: CASSQTGEKGVAAFF
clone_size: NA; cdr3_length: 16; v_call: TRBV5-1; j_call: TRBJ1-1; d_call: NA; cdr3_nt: TGCGCCAGCAGCTTCGACGATGTGAATCGGGGGACTGAAGCTTTCTTT; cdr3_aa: CASSFDDVNRGTEAFF
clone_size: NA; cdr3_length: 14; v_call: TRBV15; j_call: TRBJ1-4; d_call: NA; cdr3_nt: TGTGCCACCAGCAGAGTAGGGCAGAACGAAAAACTGTTTTTT; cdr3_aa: CATSRVGQNEKLFF
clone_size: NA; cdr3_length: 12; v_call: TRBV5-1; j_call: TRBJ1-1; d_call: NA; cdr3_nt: TGCGCCAGCAGCCCGGAAAACACTGAAGCTTTCTTT; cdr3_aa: CASSPENTEAFF
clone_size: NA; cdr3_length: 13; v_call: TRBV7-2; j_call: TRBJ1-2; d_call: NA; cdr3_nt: TGTGCCAGCAGCTTTCTGAGCGGCTATGGCTACACCTTC; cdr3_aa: CASSFLSGYGYTF
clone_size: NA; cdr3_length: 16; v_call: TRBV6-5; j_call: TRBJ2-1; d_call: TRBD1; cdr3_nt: TGTGCCAGCAGTTCCAACTCCGGGACAGGATTCAATGAGCAGTTCTTC; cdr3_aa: CASSSNSGTGFNEQFF
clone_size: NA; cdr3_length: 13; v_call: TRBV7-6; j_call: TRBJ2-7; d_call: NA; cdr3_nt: TGTGCCAGCAGCTCTGAAACACTCTACGAGCAGTACTTC; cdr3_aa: CASSSETLYEQYF
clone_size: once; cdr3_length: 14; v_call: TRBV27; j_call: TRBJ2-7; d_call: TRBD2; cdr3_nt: TGTGCCAGCAGTTTATATGCGGGAGAATACGAGCAGTACTTC; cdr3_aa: CASSLYAGEYEQYF
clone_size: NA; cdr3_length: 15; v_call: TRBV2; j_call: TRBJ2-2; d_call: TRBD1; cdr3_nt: TGTGCCAGCAGCGCGGACAGGGTATCGGCCGGGGAGCTGTTTTTT; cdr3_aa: CASSADRVSAGELFF
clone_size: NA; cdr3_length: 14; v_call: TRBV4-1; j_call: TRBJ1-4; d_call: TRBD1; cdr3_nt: TGCGCCAGCAGCCACGACAGGGTTAATGAAAAACTGTTTTTT; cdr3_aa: CASSHDRVNEKLFF
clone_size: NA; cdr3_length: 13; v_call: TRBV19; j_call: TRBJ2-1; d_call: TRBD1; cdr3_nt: TGTGCCAGTAGGTTGGACAGGGGGAATGAGCAGTTCTTC; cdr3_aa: CASRLDRGNEQFF
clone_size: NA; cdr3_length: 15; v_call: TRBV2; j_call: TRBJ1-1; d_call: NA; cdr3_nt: TGTGCCAGCACGCGAGGGGCAGGACCGAACACTGAAGCTTTCTTT; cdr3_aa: CASTRGAGPNTEAFF
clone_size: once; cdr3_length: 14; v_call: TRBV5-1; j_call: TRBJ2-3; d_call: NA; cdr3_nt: TGCGCCAGCAGCTCGGCGACCATCACAGATACGCAGTATTTT; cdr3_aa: CASSSATITDTQYF
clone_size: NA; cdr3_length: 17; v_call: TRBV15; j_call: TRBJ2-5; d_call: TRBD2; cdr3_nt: TGTGCCACCAGCAGAGAACGACTAGCGGGAAGTCACGAGACCCAGTACTTC; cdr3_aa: CATSRERLAGSHETQYF
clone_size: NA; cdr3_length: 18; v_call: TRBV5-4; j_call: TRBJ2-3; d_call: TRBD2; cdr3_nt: TGTGCCAGCAGCCCGGGGACTAGCGGGGGGTTTAGCACAGATACGCAGTATTTT; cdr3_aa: CASSPGTSGGFSTDTQYF
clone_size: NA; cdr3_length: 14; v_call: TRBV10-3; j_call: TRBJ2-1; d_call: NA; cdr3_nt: TGTGCCATCAGTGATCCCCTCCACGGGGGTGAGCAGTTCTTC; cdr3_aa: CAISDPLHGGEQFF
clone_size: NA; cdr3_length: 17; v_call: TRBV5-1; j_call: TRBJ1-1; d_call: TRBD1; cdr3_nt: TGCGCCAGCAGCGGGGGTATTGACAGGGCTCTGAACACTGAAGCTTTCTTT; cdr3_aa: CASSGGIDRALNTEAFF
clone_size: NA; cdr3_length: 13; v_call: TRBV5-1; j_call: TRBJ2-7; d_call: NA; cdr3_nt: TGCGCCAGCAGCTTAGTAGGCTCCTACGAGCAGTACTTC; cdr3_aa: CASSLVGSYEQYF
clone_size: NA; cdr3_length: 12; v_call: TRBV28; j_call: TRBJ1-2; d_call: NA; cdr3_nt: TGTGCCAGCCGGAGTAGTGGCCACAGCTACACCTTC; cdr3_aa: CASRSSGHSYTF
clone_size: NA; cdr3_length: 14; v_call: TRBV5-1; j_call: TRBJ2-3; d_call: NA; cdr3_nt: TGCGCCAGCAGCTTGGATAGCGCCACAGATACGCAGTATTTT; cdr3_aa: CASSLDSATDTQYF
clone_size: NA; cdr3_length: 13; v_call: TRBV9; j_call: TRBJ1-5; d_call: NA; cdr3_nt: TGTGCCAGCAGCGTAGGTGTGGAACAGCCCCAGCATTTT; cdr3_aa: CASSVGVEQPQHF
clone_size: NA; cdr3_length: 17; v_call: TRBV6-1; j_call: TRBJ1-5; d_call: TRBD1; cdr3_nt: TGTGCCAGCAGTGGCGGACAGGGGCGGAATAGCAATCAGCCCCAGCATTTT; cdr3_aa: CASSGGQGRNSNQPQHF